What follows are 15 T cell receptor beta chains derived from one specimen sequenced in a study of T-cell memory formation after mild COVID-19. TCRdb re-called the 5' RACE reads through MiXCR, storing one row per CDR3 protein. The sample holds 400,000 to 500,000 distinct CDR3 sequences; 20% are singletons and the top ten take about 8.1%. The sequenced material came from PBMCs or a T cell subset sorted from them (not recorded which). The receptors stem from an adult woman who had mild COVID-19 (a few samples of this study predate the infection). Cell type and time point are not known.

CDR3 loop: CASSRLPGSTYEQYF. CDR3 DNA: TGCGCCAGCAGCCGCCTCCCCGGCTCTACCTACGAGCAGTACTTC. The chain links TRBV4-1 to TRBJ2-7; D gene uncertain. Germline-derived CDR1 and CDR2 are MGHRA and YSYEKL. The CDR3 totals 15 residues. The V and J ends lost 4 bases and 2 bases respectively, with 15 bases between them.

J is TRBJ2-7 and V is TRBV18, with TRBD2 identical over 11 bases. This CDR3 comprises 15 residues. CDR1 is KGHSH, CDR2 LQKENI, per germline. The J segment lost 4 bases and the V segment lost 0 bases, leaving 2 bases of the junction unmatched. The CDR3 DNA reads TGTGCCAGCTCACCACCGGGACTAGCGGATTACGAGCAGTACTTC. It encodes CASSPPGLADYEQYF.

This chain joins TRBV19 and TRBJ2-5; 8 bases are a match to TRBD1. The germline gives CDR1 LNHDA, CDR2 SQIVND (reference sequence). V lost 8 bases and J lost 5; bases outside the gene matches: 13. The CDR3 runs 15 residues. CDR3 nucleotide sequence: TGTGCCAGTCGAAGGGCAGGGGGCTATATGGAGACCCAGTACTTC. Translating it yields CASRRAGGYMETQYF. The entire variable domain, with the rest obtained from reference TRBV19 and TRBJ2-5, is as follows: DGGITQSPKYLFRKEGQNVTLSCEQNLNHDAMYWYRQDPGQGLRLIYYSQIVNDFQKGDIAEGYSVSREKKESFPLTVTSAQKNPTAFYLCASRRAGGYMETQYFGPGTRLLVL.

About this clonotype: The conserved phenylalanine or tryptophan is not found at the CDR3 terminus, so this likely reflects a read error. The chain combines TRBV20-1 with TRBJ1-2; D is perhaps TRBD1 (6 bases). V shed 1 base and J shed 7 bases, with 13 bases lying between them. CDR1 is DFQATT and CDR2 is SNEGSKA in the germline V gene (reference sequence). CDR3 length equals 13 residues. Written as DNA, the CDR3 is TGCAGTGCTAGAGGACTGACAGGTCCTGGCTACACCGTC. This encodes CSARGLTGPGYTV.

Only one count was recorded for this clonotype. The V call is TRBV20-1, the J call TRBJ2-1; 8 nucleotides line up with TRBD2. V dropped 0 bases and J dropped 2; count of bases not matched to a gene: 3. This CDR3 region has 15 residues. Germline V gene data show CDR1 as DFQATT and CDR2 as SNEGSKA (reference sequence). CDR3 residues: CSARDGAGAYNEQFF. For the CDR3, the DNA is TGCAGTGCTAGAGATGGAGCGGGGGCCTACAATGAGCAGTTCTTC.

This rearrangement joins TRBV5-1 to TRBJ1-6; D not resolved. The CDR3 is 14 residues long. In germline, CDR1 is SGHRS, CDR2 YFSETQ. Trimming removed 4 bases from V and 7 bases from J, with 12 bases in between. CDR3 protein: CASSIGVENSPLHF. CDR3 sequence (DNA): TGCGCCAGCAGCATCGGGGTGGAGAATTCACCCCTCCACTTT. Supplemented by reference TRBV5-1 and TRBJ1-6, the full variable domain reads KAGVTQTPRYLIKTRGQQVTLSCSPISGHRSVSWYQQTPGQGLQFLFEYFSETQRNKGNFPGRFSGRQFSNSRSEMNVSTLELGDSALYLCASSIGVENSPLHFGNGTRLTVT.

This clonotype was picked up a small number of times. This chain joins TRBV5-1 and TRBJ1-4; D not resolved. CDR1 is SGHRS and CDR2 is YFSETQ in the germline V gene. The CDR3 has 15 residues. V lost 4 bases and J 4 bases, leaving 14 bases between the germline ends. CDR3 sequence (DNA): TGCGCCAGCAGCACAGCTGGCCAGTATAATGAAAAACTGTTTTTT. This encodes CASSTAGQYNEKLFF.

J is TRBJ2-7 and V is TRBV29-1, with TRBD1 as a possible D gene (6 bases). V shed 7 bases and J shed 5 bases, with 12 bases lying between them. There are 11 residues in the CDR3. Germline V gene data show CDR1 as SQVTM and CDR2 as ANQGSEA. The CDR3 sequence is CSGGRGDEQYF. In DNA form, the CDR3 reads TGCAGCGGTGGCAGGGGCGACGAGCAGTACTTC.

This clonotype was detected only a few times. V is TRBV11-3 and J is TRBJ2-1, with TRBD2 identical over 7 bases. V lost 3 bases to trimming and J lost 6 bases; unmatched junction nucleotides: 5. The CDR3 spans 14 residues. Germline V gene data show CDR1 as SGHNT and CDR2 as YENEEA. CDR3 in DNA: TGTGCCAGCAGCTTCCAGGGAGGGAGCAATGAGCAGTTCTTC. Its protein is CASSFQGGSNEQFF.

Only a few counts were recorded for this clonotype. The chain has TRBV15 and TRBJ2-4; 8 positions agree with TRBD2. The CDR3 loop spans 18 amino acids. CDR1 is LNHNV and CDR2 is YYDKDF in the germline V gene (reference sequence). The junction had 13 bases not matched to a gene; V was cut back by 0 bases and J by 6 bases. DNA for the CDR3: TGTGCCACCAGCAGAGATCGGGGCATCTTAGCGGGACGAAACATTCAGTACTTC. Residues: CATSRDRGILAGRNIQYF.

This clonotype was recorded a few times. This chain joins TRBV7-8 and TRBJ2-5; maybe TRBD2 (5 bases). The CDR3 runs 16 residues. V was shortened by 1 base and J by 7 bases, with 19 bases between the two germline ends. Germline V gives CDR1 SGHVS, CDR2 FQNEAQ. The CDR3 DNA reads as TGTGCCAGCAGCTTAGAAATAACGGCCGTGGCGGGGACCCAGTACTTC. Protein product: CASSLEITAVAGTQYF.

The CDR3 coding sequence is TGTGCCAGCAGCTTGGGAGGGGGCTCTCGCACAGATACGCAGTATTTT. Amino acids: CASSLGGGSRTDTQYF. V usage is TRBV5-5 and J usage is TRBJ2-3; 7 bases line up with TRBD1. V trimming: 0 bases; J trimming: 1 base; junction bases outside the gene matches: 5. CDR1 and CDR2 from the germline V gene are SGHKS and YYEKEE (reference sequence). The CDR3 extends over 16 amino acids.

The chain uses TRBV24-1 and TRBJ1-2; 7 bases align to TRBD1. Germline V lookup: CDR1 KGHDR, CDR2 SFDVKD. This CDR3 comprises 14 residues. V shed 3 bases and J 4 bases; nucleotides not matched to a gene: 4. CDR3 loop: CATSDRQGGYGYTF. CDR3 DNA: TGTGCCACCAGTGATCGACAGGGAGGCTATGGCTACACCTTC.

This clonotype has a handful of counts. V is TRBV11-2 and J is TRBJ1-1, with 8 nucleotides matching TRBD1. This CDR3 is 13 amino acids long. Losses at the gene ends were 4 bases for V and 8 bases for J; bases not matched to a gene: 6. In germline, CDR1 is SGHAT, CDR2 FQNNGV. CDR3: CASSSIGQGEAFF. CDR3 DNA sequence: TGTGCCAGCAGCTCCATCGGACAGGGAGAAGCTTTCTTT. Supplemented by reference TRBV11-2 and TRBJ1-1, the full variable domain reads EAGVAQSPRYKIIEKRQSVAFWCNPISGHATLYWYQQILGQGPKLLIQFQNNGVVDDSQLPKDRFSAERLKGVDSTLKIQPAKLEDSAVYLCASSSIGQGEAFFGQGTRLTVV.

This clonotype was seen more than once but under ten times. V and J are TRBV18 and TRBJ1-2; 7 bases agree with TRBD1. CDR1 is KGHSH and CDR2 is LQKENI in the germline V gene. The J segment lost 2 bases and the V segment lost 1 base, leaving 4 bases of the junction unmatched. This CDR3 contains 15 residues. The CDR3 reads CASSPQATGNYGYTF. The CDR3 nucleotides are TGTGCCAGCTCACCACAGGCGACAGGGAACTATGGCTACACCTTC.